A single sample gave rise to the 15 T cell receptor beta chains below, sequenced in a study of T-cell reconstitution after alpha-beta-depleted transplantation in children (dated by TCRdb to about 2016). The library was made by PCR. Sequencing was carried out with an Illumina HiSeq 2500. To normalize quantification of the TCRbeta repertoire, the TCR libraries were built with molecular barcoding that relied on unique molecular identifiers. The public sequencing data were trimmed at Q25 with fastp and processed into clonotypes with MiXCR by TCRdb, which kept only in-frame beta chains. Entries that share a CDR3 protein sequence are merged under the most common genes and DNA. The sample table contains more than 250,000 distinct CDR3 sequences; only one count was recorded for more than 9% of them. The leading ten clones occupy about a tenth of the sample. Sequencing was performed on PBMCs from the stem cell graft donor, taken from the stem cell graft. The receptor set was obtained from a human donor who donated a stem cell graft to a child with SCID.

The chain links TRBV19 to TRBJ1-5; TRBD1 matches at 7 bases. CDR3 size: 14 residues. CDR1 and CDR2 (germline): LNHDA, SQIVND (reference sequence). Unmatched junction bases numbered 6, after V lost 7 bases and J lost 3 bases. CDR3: CASTLGQNNQPQHF. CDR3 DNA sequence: TGTGCCAGTACTTTGGGACAGAACAATCAGCCCCAGCATTTT.

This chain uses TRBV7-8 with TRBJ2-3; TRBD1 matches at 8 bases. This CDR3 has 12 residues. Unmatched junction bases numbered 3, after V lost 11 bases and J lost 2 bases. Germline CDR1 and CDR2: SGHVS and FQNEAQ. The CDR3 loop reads CAVRGHTDTQYF. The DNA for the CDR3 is TGTGCCGTCAGGGGGCACACAGATACGCAGTATTTT.

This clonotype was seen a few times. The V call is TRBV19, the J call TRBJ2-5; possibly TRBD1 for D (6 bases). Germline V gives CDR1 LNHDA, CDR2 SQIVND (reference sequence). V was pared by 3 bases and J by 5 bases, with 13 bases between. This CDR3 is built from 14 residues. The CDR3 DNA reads TGTGCCAGTAGTATTCAACAGGGAAAGGAGACCCAGTACTTC. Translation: CASSIQQGKETQYF.

The CDR3: CASSQEGDRAYEQYF. CDR3 bases: TGCGCCAGCAGCCAAGAAGGGGACAGAGCCTACGAGCAGTACTTC. J is TRBJ2-7 and V is TRBV4-1, with TRBD1 matching 7 bases. The J segment lost 2 bases and the V segment lost 0 bases, leaving 4 bases of the junction unmatched. Per the germline V gene, CDR1 is MGHRA and CDR2 is YSYEKL. This CDR3 is built from 15 residues.

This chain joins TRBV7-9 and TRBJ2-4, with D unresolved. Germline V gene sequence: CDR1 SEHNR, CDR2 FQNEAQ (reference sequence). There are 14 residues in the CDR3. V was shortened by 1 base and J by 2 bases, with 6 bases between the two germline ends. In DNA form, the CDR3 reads TGTGCCAGCAGCTTAGGGGCGACCAAAAACATTCAGTACTTC. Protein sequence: CASSLGATKNIQYF.

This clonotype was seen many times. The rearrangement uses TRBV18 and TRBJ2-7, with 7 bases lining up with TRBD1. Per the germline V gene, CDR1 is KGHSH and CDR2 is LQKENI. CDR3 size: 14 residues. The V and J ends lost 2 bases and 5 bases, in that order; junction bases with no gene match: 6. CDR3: CASSPLQGPHEQYF. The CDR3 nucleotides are TGTGCCAGCTCACCATTACAGGGGCCCCACGAGCAGTACTTC.

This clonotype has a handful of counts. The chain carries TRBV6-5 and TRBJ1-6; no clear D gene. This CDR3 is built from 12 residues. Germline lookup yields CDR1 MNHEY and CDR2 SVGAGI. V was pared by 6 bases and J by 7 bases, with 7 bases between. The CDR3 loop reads CASSLKNSPLHF. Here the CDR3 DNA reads TGTGCCAGCAGCTTGAAAAATTCACCCCTCCACTTT.

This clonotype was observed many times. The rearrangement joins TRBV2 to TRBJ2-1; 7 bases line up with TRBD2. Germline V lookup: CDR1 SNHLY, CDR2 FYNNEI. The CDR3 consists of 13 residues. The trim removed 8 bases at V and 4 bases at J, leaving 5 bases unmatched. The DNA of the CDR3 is TGTGCCAGCGGTCTAGCGGTGTACAATGAGCAGTTCTTC. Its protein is CASGLAVYNEQFF. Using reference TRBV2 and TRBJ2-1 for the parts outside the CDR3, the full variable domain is EPEVTQTPSHQVTQMGQEVILRCVPISNHLYFYWYRQILGQKVEFLVSFYNNEISEKSEIFDDQFSVERPDGSNFTLKIRSTKLEDSAMYFCASGLAVYNEQFFGPGTRLTVL.

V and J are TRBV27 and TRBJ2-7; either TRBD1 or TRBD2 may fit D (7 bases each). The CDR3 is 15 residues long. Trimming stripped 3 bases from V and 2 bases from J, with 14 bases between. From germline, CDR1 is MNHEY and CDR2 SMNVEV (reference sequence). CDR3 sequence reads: CASSFRGGSPYEQYF. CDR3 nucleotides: TGTGCCAGCAGTTTCAGGGGGGGGAGCCCCTACGAGCAGTACTTC.

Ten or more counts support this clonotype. CDR3 coding DNA: TGCAGTGCCTCGGACCCGAACACTGAAGCTTTCTTT. Translated, it gives CSASDPNTEAFF. The chain joins TRBV20-1 to TRBJ1-1; D remains ambiguous. Trimming removed 6 bases from V and 1 base from J, with 9 bases in between. This CDR3 contains 12 residues. Germline V lookup: CDR1 DFQATT, CDR2 SNEGSKA (reference sequence).

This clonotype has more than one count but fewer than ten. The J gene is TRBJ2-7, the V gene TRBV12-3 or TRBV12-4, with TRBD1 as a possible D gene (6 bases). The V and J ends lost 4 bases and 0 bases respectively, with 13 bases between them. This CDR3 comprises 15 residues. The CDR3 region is CASSSTGRSSYEQYF. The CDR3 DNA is TGTGCCAGCAGTTCCACAGGGAGATCCTCCTACGAGCAGTACTTC.

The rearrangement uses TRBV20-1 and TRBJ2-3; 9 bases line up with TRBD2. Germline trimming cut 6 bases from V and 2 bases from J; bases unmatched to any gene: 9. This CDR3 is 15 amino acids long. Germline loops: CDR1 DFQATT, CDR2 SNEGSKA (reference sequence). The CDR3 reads CSASRAGLATDTQYF. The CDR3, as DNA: TGCAGTGCGTCCAGGGCGGGACTAGCCACAGATACGCAGTATTTT.

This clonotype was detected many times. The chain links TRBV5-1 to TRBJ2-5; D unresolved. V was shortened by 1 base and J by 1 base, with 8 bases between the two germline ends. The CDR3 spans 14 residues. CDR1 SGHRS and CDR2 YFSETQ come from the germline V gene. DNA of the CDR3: TGCGCCAGCAGCTTGACGGCAGCCCAAGAGACCCAGTACTTC. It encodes CASSLTAAQETQYF.

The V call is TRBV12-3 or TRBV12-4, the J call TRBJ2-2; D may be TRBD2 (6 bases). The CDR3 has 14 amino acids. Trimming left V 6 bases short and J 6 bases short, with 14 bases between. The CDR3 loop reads CASRTWGESGELFF. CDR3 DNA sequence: TGTGCCAGCAGAACTTGGGGGGAGTCCGGGGAGCTGTTTTTT.

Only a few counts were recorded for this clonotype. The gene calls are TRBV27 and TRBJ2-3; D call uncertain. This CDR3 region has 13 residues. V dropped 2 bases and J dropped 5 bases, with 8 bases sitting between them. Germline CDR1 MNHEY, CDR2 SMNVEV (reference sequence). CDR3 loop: CASSLPALDTQYF. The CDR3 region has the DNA TGTGCCAGCAGTTTACCCGCCTTAGATACGCAGTATTTT.